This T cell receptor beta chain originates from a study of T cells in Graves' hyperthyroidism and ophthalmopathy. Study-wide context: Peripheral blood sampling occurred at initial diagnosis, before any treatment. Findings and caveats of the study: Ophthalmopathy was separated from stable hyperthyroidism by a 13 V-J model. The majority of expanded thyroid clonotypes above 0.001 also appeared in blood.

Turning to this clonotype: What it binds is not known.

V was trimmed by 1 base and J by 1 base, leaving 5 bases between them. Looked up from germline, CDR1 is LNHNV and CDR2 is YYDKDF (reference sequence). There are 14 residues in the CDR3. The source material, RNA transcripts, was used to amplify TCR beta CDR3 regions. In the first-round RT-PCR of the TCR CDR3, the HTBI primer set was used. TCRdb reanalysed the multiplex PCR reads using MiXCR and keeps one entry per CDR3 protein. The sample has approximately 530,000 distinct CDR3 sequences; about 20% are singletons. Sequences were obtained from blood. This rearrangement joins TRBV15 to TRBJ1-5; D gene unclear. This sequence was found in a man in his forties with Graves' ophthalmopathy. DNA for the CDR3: TGTGCCACCAGCAGAGCTGGCAGCAATCAGCCCCAGCATTTT. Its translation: CATSRAGSNQPQHF.